This T cell receptor (beta chain) came from a study of T cells in Graves' hyperthyroidism and ophthalmopathy. V gave up 3 bases and J gave up 6 bases, with 12 bases separating them. In germline, CDR1 is MDHEN, CDR2 SYDVKM. The CDR3 has 14 residues. RNA transcripts provided the source from which TCR beta CDR3 regions were amplified. The HTBI set primed first-round TCR CDR3 RT-PCR. TCRdb called the multiplex PCR reads again in MiXCR, with one record for every CDR3 protein. The sample lists about 420,000 distinct CDR3 sequences, roughly 13% occurring once. A note on this clonotype: One base away lies a much larger clone, so this may be a sequencing read error.

V and J are TRBV28 and TRBJ2-1; a weak D match, TRBD2 (6 bases). The sequenced material came from blood. The source of this sequence is a woman aged 18-35 years with Graves' hyperthyroidism. CDR3 sequence (DNA): TGTGCCAGCAGTTTCGGCGGGGTAACCAATGAGCAGTTCTTC. This encodes CASSFGGVTNEQFF. The whole variable domain, filled in from reference TRBV28 and TRBJ2-1, reads DVKVTQSSRYLVKRTGEKVFLECVQDMDHENMFWYRQDPGLGLRLIYFSYDVKMKEKGDIPEGYSVSREKKERFSLILESASTNQTSMYLCASSFGGVTNEQFFGPGTRLTVL.